This T cell receptor beta chain derives from a study of shared clonotypes between healthy human individuals. The repertoire was sequenced with immunoSEQ multiplex PCR; TCRdb's copy has only in-frame clones and lacks some. The repertoire has hundreds of thousands of clones, about 96% of them found once; the top ten carry around 0.1%. General observations from the study: An anticipated effect of sequencing depth on clonotype sharing among donors was recognized.

In the naive CD8 group, cells lacked CD45RO and were positively selected for CCR7, so terminally differentiated effector memory CD45RA+ cells were left out. The CDR3 covers 15 residues. Germline V gene sequence: CDR1 SGHTA, CDR2 FQGNSA. This clone was found once. The antigen remains unidentified. This receptor was obtained from a woman in her twenties or thirties in good health. The specimen was naive CD8+ T cells sorted from blood. This chain links TRBV7-2 with TRBJ2-5; 12 nucleotides match TRBD2. The last part of the DNA fits TRBJ2-7 better; the J call may be wrong. The CDR3 bases are TGTGCCAGCAGCTACCGGACTAGCGGGATCTACGAGCAGTACTTC. It encodes CASSYRTSGIYEQYF.